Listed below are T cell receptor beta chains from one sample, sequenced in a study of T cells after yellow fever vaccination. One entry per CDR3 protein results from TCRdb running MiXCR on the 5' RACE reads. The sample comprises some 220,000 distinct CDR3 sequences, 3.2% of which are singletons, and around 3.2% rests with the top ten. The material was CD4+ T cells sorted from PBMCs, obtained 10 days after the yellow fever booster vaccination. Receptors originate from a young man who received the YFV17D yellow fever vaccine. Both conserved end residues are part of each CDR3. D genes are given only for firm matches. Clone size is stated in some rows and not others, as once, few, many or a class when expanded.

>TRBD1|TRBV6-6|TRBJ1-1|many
CASSPPGGVNTEAFF
TGTGCCAGCAGTCCCCCAGGGGGGGTGAACACTGAAGCTTTCTTT
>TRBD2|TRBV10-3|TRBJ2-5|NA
CAISGRGFQETQYF
TGTGCCATCTCCGGGCGGGGGTTCCAAGAGACCCAGTACTTC
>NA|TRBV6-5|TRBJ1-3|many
CASSYSEGNTIYF
TGTGCCAGCAGTTACTCAGAGGGAAACACCATATATTTT
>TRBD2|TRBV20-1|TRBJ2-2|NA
CSARDRRRGGSGELFF
TGCAGTGCTAGAGACCGCCGGCGGGGGGGCTCCGGGGAGCTGTTTTTT
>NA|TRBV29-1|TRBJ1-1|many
CSAGRENTEAFF
TGCAGCGCTGGGAGAGAGAACACTGAAGCTTTCTTT
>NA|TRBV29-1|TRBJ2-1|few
CSVEGAATWPYNEQFF
TGCAGCGTTGAAGGGGCAGCTACTTGGCCCTACAATGAGCAGTTCTTC
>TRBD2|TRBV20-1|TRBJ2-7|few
CSASVSPREVYEQYF
TGCAGTGCTAGTGTTTCACCCCGGGAGGTCTACGAGCAGTACTTC
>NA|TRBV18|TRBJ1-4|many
CASSPDRGSNEKLFF
TGTGCCAGCTCACCGGACCGGGGATCTAATGAAAAACTGTTTTTT
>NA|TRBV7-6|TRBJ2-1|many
CASSTGTSSYNEQFF
TGTGCCAGCAGCACCGGGACATCCTCCTACAATGAGCAGTTCTTC
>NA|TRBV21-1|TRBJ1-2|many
CASFIMVRLSYGYTF
TGTGCCAGCTTCATAATGGTACGGTTATCCTATGGCTACACCTTC
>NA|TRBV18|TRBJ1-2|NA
CASSPSDTLHGYTF
TGTGCCAGCTCACCATCGGACACTCTACATGGCTACACCTTC
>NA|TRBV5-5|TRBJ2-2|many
CASSPARGRGNTGELFF
TGTGCCAGCAGCCCCGCCCGGGGGCGGGGAAACACCGGGGAGCTGTTTTTT
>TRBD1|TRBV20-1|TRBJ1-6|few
CSARDPARGPVSPLHF
TGCAGTGCTAGAGATCCGGCCAGGGGGCCGGTTTCACCCCTCCACTTT
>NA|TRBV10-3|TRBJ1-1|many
CAITPNLNTEAFF
TGTGCCATCACTCCCAATCTGAACACTGAAGCTTTCTTT
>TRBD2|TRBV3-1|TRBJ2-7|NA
CASSYRPGLAYEQYF
TGTGCCAGCAGCTATCGGCCGGGACTAGCGTACGAGCAGTACTTC
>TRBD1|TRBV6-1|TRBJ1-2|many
CASLGPGQGGESHYGYTF
TGTGCCAGCCTCGGCCCGGGACAGGGAGGAGAATCCCACTATGGCTACACCTTC
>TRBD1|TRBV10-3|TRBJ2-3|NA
CAISVQGADTQYF
TGTGCCATATCCGTACAGGGGGCAGATACGCAGTATTTT
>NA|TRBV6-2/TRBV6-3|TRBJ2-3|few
CASKHGANTDTQYF
TGTGCCAGCAAACACGGGGCCAACACAGATACGCAGTATTTT
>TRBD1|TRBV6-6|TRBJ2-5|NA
CASRRQGAMETQYF
TGTGCCAGCAGAAGACAGGGGGCAATGGAGACCCAGTACTTC
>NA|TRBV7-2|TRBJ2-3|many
CASSLVGGTLTDTQYF
TGTGCCAGCAGCTTAGTTGGCGGGACCCTGACAGATACGCAGTATTTT
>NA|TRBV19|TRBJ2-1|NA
CASSSGQGRSYNEQFF
TGTGCCAGTAGTAGTGGGCAGGGTCGGAGTTACAATGAGCAGTTCTTC
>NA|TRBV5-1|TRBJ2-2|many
CASSYNRGELFF
TGCGCCAGCAGCTATAACAGGGGGGAGCTGTTTTTT
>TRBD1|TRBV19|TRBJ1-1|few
CASRSRQGGTEAFF
TGTGCCAGTAGGAGTCGACAGGGGGGAACTGAAGCTTTCTTT
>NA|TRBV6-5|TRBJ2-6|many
CASSYSGSGANVLTF
TGTGCCAGCAGTTACTCCGGCTCTGGGGCCAACGTCCTGACTTTC
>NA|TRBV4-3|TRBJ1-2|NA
CASSQEGFGQAIAYGYTF
TGCGCCAGCAGCCAAGAAGGGTTTGGCCAGGCGATTGCCTATGGCTACACCTTC
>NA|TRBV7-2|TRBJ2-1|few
CASSPTLNEQFF
TGTGCCAGCAGTCCTACTCTAAATGAGCAGTTCTTC
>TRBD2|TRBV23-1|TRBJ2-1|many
CASSALGGGYNEQFF
TGCGCCAGCAGTGCACTTGGGGGGGGGTACAATGAGCAGTTCTTC
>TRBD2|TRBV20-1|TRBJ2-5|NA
CSARTSGGPQETQYF
TGCAGTGCACGGACTAGCGGGGGGCCCCAAGAGACCCAGTACTTC
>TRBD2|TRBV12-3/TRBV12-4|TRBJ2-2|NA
CASSLLPLAGSAGELFF
TGTGCCAGCAGTTTACTCCCGCTAGCGGGGTCGGCCGGGGAGCTGTTTTTT
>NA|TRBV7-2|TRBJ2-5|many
CASSLRPVQETQYF
TGTGCCAGCAGCTTAAGGCCAGTACAAGAGACCCAGTACTTC
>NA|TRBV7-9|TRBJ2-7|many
CASSPQSGYEQYF
TGTGCCAGCAGCCCCCAATCTGGGTATGAGCAGTACTTC
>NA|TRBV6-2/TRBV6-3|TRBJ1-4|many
CASSYSTGPEKLFF
TGTGCCAGCAGTTACTCAACGGGGCCGGAAAAACTGTTTTTT
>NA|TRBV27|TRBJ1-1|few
CASSLWGNDLNTEAFF
TGTGCCAGCAGTTTATGGGGAAATGATTTGAACACTGAAGCTTTCTTT
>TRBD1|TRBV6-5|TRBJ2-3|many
CASRSDRGRTDTQYF
TGTGCCAGCAGATCGGACAGGGGTAGGACAGATACGCAGTATTTT
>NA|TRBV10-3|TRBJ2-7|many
CAISESGEQYF
TGTGCCATCAGTGAGTCCGGCGAGCAGTACTTC
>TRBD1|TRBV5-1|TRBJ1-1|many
CASSHGTGDAKAEAFF
TGCGCCAGCAGCCATGGGACAGGGGATGCTAAGGCTGAAGCTTTCTTT
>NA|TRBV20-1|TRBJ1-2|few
CSATGRPRTSYGYTF
TGCAGTGCTACCGGCCGGCCCAGAACGAGCTATGGCTACACCTTC
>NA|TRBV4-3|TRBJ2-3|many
CASSQGNRRGTDTQYF
TGCGCCAGCAGCCAAGGCAATCGAAGGGGCACAGATACGCAGTATTTT
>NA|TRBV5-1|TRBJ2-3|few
CASSLVLATDTQYF
TGCGCCAGCAGCTTGGTGCTGGCCACAGATACGCAGTATTTT
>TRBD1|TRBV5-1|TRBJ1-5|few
CASSLQGAGNQPQHF
TGCGCCAGCAGCTTGCAGGGGGCAGGCAATCAGCCCCAGCATTTT